A selection of T cell receptor beta chains follows, all from one sample in a study of T cell responses to AZD1222 COVID-19 vaccine. The method was immunoSEQ multiplex PCR; TCRdb's version includes in-frame clones alone and lacks a portion of them. The sample holds about 120,000 clones, approximately 88% seen once. The sequencing used peripheral blood, collected on day 0 of AZD1222 vaccination. The receptors were gathered from an adult in good health. CDR3s include the opening cysteine and the closing phenylalanine or tryptophan. D genes are given only for firm matches. Size tells how often a clone was seen (once, few, many) or the class of an expanded clone, and some rows leave it out.

D | J | V | size | DNA | CDR3
NA | TRBJ2-3 | TRBV4-1 | NA | TGCGCCAGCAGCCAAGATCGCGGGGCCGGCACAGATACGCAGTATTTT | CASSQDRGAGTDTQYF
NA | TRBJ2-7 | TRBV6-2/TRBV6-3 | NA | TGTGCCAGCAGTTACCAGGGGAACTCCTACGAGCAGTACTTC | CASSYQGNSYEQYF
NA | TRBJ2-2 | TRBV24-1 | NA | TGTGCCACCAGTGAACAGCCAGTAACCGGGGAGCTGTTTTTT | CATSEQPVTGELFF
TRBD1 | TRBJ1-2 | TRBV5-4 | once | TGTGCCAGCAGCGTTAGACGAGGGGGCAGTGGCTACACCTTC | CASSVRRGGSGYTF
NA | TRBJ2-2 | TRBV6-1 | NA | TGTGCCAGCAGTGAAGCGAAACAGGGTAACACCGGGGAGCTGTTTTTT | CASSEAKQGNTGELFF
NA | TRBJ2-4 | TRBV7-8 | NA | TGTGCCAGCAGCTGGGAGGCGGGAAACATTCAGTACTTC | CASSWEAGNIQYF
NA | TRBJ2-2 | TRBV7-2 | NA | TGTGCCAACACCAGGCTCTTCACCGGGGAGCTGTTTTTT | CANTRLFTGELFF
NA | TRBJ1-3 | TRBV6-5 | NA | TGTGCCAGCAGGGACCGGAGCTCTGGAAACACCATATATTTT | CASRDRSSGNTIYF
NA | TRBJ1-3 | TRBV6-6 | NA | TGTGCCAGCAGTTACAACCCAGGGACCTCTGGAAACACCATATATTTT | CASSYNPGTSGNTIYF
TRBD1 | TRBJ2-1 | TRBV18 | NA | TGTGCCAGCTCCCCGGACAGGGGGAATCATAATGAGCAGTTCTTC | CASSPDRGNHNEQFF
NA | TRBJ1-1 | TRBV5-1 | NA | TGCGCCAGCAGCTTACCCAAGGGAACCGGCTCTGAAGCTTTCTTT | CASSLPKGTGSEAFF
NA | TRBJ1-2 | TRBV18 | NA | TGTGCCAGCTCACCACCTAGCCTCTCGGGAGGGAACTATGGCTACACCTTC | CASSPPSLSGGNYGYTF
TRBD2 | TRBJ2-1 | TRBV7-2 | NA | TGTGCCAGCAGCCCGAGGCGGGGGGGCTTGAGGAATGAGCAGTTCTTC | CASSPRRGGLRNEQFF
NA | TRBJ2-7 | TRBV12-3/TRBV12-4 | NA | TGTGCCAGCAGGATACAGGGTTCTCGCGAGCAGTACTTC | CASRIQGSREQYF
TRBD1 | TRBJ2-3 | TRBV7-3 | NA | TGTGCCAGCAGCTTTCAACAGGGGACCTCGGGCACAGATACGCAGTATTTT | CASSFQQGTSGTDTQYF
NA | TRBJ2-3 | TRBV14 | NA | TGTGCCAGCAGCCATTTCGTGACAGGGAGGGGGATGGATACGCAGTATTTT | CASSHFVTGRGMDTQYF
NA | TRBJ1-5 | TRBV7-6 | NA | TGTGCCAGCAGCTTGGTACCCGAACGGGGTTATAGCAATCAGCCCCAGCATTTT | CASSLVPERGYSNQPQHF
NA | TRBJ1-2 | TRBV6-5 | NA | TGTGCCAGCAGTCCCCGGACAGCATCAGACGGCTACACCTTC | CASSPRTASDGYTF
TRBD1 | TRBJ1-2 | TRBV10-3 | NA | TGTGCCATCAGGACATCCGGGACAGGGGTTAAGGATGGCTACACCTTC | CAIRTSGTGVKDGYTF
TRBD1 | TRBJ1-2 | TRBV10-3 | NA | TGTGCCATCATGAGGGGACAGGGGGAAAACTATGGCTACACCTTC | CAIMRGQGENYGYTF
NA | TRBJ1-2 | TRBV4-3 | once | TGCGCCAGCAGCCAAGAGGTCAGGGAAACGCGGTATGGCTACACCTTC | CASSQEVRETRYGYTF
TRBD1 | TRBJ1-3 | TRBV19 | NA | TGTGCCAGTAGTACCGGGACAGGGGCTCGAAGAGGAAACACCATATATTTT | CASSTGTGARRGNTIYF
NA | TRBJ1-1 | TRBV18 | NA | TGTGCCAGCTCACATGGGGAGGGAATGAACACTGAAGCTTTCTTT | CASSHGEGMNTEAFF
NA | TRBJ1-4 | TRBV10-3 | NA | TGTGCCATCAGTAATCCGGGTAGGGAGGCAACTAATGAAAAACTGTTTTTT | CAISNPGREATNEKLFF
NA | TRBJ1-3 | TRBV4-1 | NA | TGCGCCAGCAGCCAAGATTCCGGCGAGGCCTCTGGAAACACCATATATTTT | CASSQDSGEASGNTIYF
TRBD1 | TRBJ2-7 | TRBV11-2 | NA | TGTGCCTCCGGAGGGGACAGGGGCCTCCACGAGCAGTACTTC | CASGGDRGLHEQYF
NA | TRBJ1-1 | TRBV6-5 | NA | TGTGCCAGCAGTTACTCTAACAGGGACTTAACTGAAGCTTTCTTT | CASSYSNRDLTEAFF
NA | TRBJ2-2 | TRBV7-2 | NA | TGTGCCGACAGAGGGTCGGGGACTCACACCGGGGAGCTGTTTTTT | CADRGSGTHTGELFF
NA | TRBJ2-4 | TRBV5-3 | NA | TGTGCCAGAAGCTTCTCGGGCAGAAACATTCAGTACTTC | CARSFSGRNIQYF
TRBD1 | TRBJ1-2 | TRBV29-1 | NA | TGCAGCGTTTGGACAGGGGGTACTAACTATGGCTACACCTTC | CSVWTGGTNYGYTF
TRBD1 | TRBJ1-4 | TRBV5-1 | NA | TGCGCCAGCAGCTTCTTTGGACAGGGGGCAACTAATGAAAAACTGTTTTTT | CASSFFGQGATNEKLFF
NA | TRBJ2-1 | TRBV5-1 | once | TGCGCCAGCAGCTCTCGTTGGGACACCTACAATGAGCAGTTCTTC | CASSSRWDTYNEQFF
NA | TRBJ1-1 | TRBV27 | NA | TGTGCCAGCAGTTTGCGAAGTTTAAGGAGACAGAACACTGAAGCTTTCTTT | CASSLRSLRRQNTEAFF
NA | TRBJ1-2 | TRBV6-5 | NA | TGTGCCAGCACCCCTAGACAGTTTCAAGACCATGGCTACACCTTC | CASTPRQFQDHGYTF
NA | TRBJ2-2 | TRBV7-3 | NA | TGTGCCACCACGGTCGGGCCGAACACCGGGGAGCTGTTTTTT | CATTVGPNTGELFF
NA | TRBJ1-1 | TRBV21-1 | NA | TGTGCCAGCAGCATCTCCATCGGGGATGTGAGTTCTGAAGCTTTCTTT | CASSISIGDVSSEAFF
NA | TRBJ1-6 | TRBV10-2 | once | TGCGCCAGCGGACCCAGGGGCGATAATTCACCCCTCCACTTT | CASGPRGDNSPLHF
NA | TRBJ2-7 | TRBV7-9 | once | TGTGCCAGCAGCTTAGCAGGGAAAAGCTACGAGCAGTACTTC | CASSLAGKSYEQYF
TRBD1 | TRBJ1-1 | TRBV5-1 | once | TGCGCCAGCAGCCGAGGGACAGGCCCGAACACTGAAGCTTTCTTT | CASSRGTGPNTEAFF
TRBD2 | TRBJ2-3 | TRBV10-3 | NA | TGTGCCATCTCGCCGCGGGGGACTTACACAGATACGCAGTATTTT | CAISPRGTYTDTQYF
NA | TRBJ2-5 | TRBV11-2 | NA | TGTGCCAGCAGCACGGGACTCCAAGAGACCCAGTACTTC | CASSTGLQETQYF
TRBD2 | TRBJ2-3 | TRBV7-9 | NA | TGTGCCAGCAGCCCTCAAGCGGGGGCAGATACGCAGTATTTT | CASSPQAGADTQYF
TRBD2 | TRBJ2-3 | TRBV4-2 | NA | TGTGCCAGCAGCCAAGCCCCCGGGCGGGGGGGCTCAGATACGCAGTATTTT | CASSQAPGRGGSDTQYF
NA | TRBJ1-1 | TRBV6-5 | NA | TGTGCCAGCGGAATAAAAGGGAACACTGAAGCTTTCTTT | CASGIKGNTEAFF
TRBD1 | TRBJ1-3 | TRBV3-1/TRBV3-2 | NA | TGTGCCAGCAGCCAACGGGACAGGGGAAACACCATATATTTT | CASSQRDRGNTIYF
TRBD2 | TRBJ2-7 | TRBV10-3 | NA | TGTGCCATCAGCCCCCTCGGGGGTAGCGGGGGGATCGGCTACGAGCAGTACTTC | CAISPLGGSGGIGYEQYF
NA | TRBJ1-1 | TRBV7-2 | NA | TGTGCCAGCAGCTTAGCACGGGAGAACACTGAAGCTTTCTTT | CASSLARENTEAFF
NA | TRBJ1-1 | TRBV6-2/TRBV6-3 | once | TGTGCCAGCAGTTACCCTCCCTGGCCGGGAATGAACACTGAAGCTTTCTTT | CASSYPPWPGMNTEAFF
NA | TRBJ1-5 | TRBV19 | NA | TGTGCCAGTACCCTGTGGTGGGAAAGCAATCAGCCCCAGCATTTT | CASTLWWESNQPQHF
TRBD1 | TRBJ1-5 | TRBV9 | NA | TGTGCCAGCAGCCCCGGGACAGGGGAGGGAAGGCGCAATCAGCCCCAGCATTTT | CASSPGTGEGRRNQPQHF
NA | TRBJ1-2 | TRBV7-9 | NA | TGTGCCAGCAGCCTGTGGACTGAGAACTATGGCTACACCTTC | CASSLWTENYGYTF
TRBD1 | TRBJ1-6 | TRBV7-2 | NA | TGTGCCAGCAGCCCCGGGACAGGGGTGGCTACACCCCTCCACTTT | CASSPGTGVATPLHF
NA | TRBJ2-7 | TRBV4-1 | few | TGCGCCAGCAGCCAGTTCCTCCTTACCTACGAGCAGTACTTC | CASSQFLLTYEQYF
TRBD2 | TRBJ2-1 | TRBV7-2 | NA | TGTGCCAGCAGCTTAGCTTCGGGGGGGGCCTTCAATGAGCAGTTCTTC | CASSLASGGAFNEQFF